This T cell receptor (beta chain) came from a study of T cells after somatic rescue of genetic block. V was pared by 8 bases and J by 5 bases, with 14 bases of the junction left unmatched. Germline V lookup: CDR1 MDHEN, CDR2 SYDVKM. CDR3 length: 15 amino acids. This clone has a single count. The assay was immunoSEQ multiplex PCR, and TCRdb's table has in-frame clones only and misses some. The sample includes over 10,000 clones, about 71% of them seen just once. The chain has TRBV28 and TRBJ2-5, with 7 bases matching TRBD2. The receptor's source is a boy aged 5-17 years. Input material: peripheral blood mononuclear cells (PBMCs). CDR3: CASFSPLAVRETQYF. The CDR3 nucleotides are TGTGCCAGCTTCTCTCCCCTAGCGGTCCGCGAGACCCAGTACTTC.